This T cell receptor beta chain was documented in a study of shared clonotypes between healthy human individuals. Sequenced by immunoSEQ multiplex PCR; TCRdb stores in-frame clones only, minus some. The sample lists a few hundred thousand clones; more than 75% were seen once. Combination of CD45RO+ cells with CCR7-negative CD45RA+ TemRA cells was used for CD8 memory. The length of the CDR3 is 12 residues. V shed 10 bases and J shed 6 bases, with 15 bases lying between them. The germline V gene has CDR1 SEHNR and CDR2 FQNEAQ (reference sequence). The V call is TRBV7-9, the J call TRBJ1-1; TRBD1 might be the D (5 bases). This receptor was identified in a young man in good health. Sample: memory CD8+ T cells sorted from blood. As to subset: CD45RO+ cells pooled with CCR7-negative TemRA cells. Here the CDR3 reads CATEGRTSEAFF. In DNA form, the CDR3 reads TGTGCCACCGAAGGCAGGACATCTGAAGCTTTCTTT.